This T cell receptor (beta chain) was identified during a study of cytomegalovirus exposure and HLA in healthy donors. CDR1 MDHEN and CDR2 SYDVKM come from the germline V gene. V lost 3 bases to trimming and J lost 7 bases; unmatched junction nucleotides: 3. The CDR3 extends over 14 amino acids. Primers for the PCR totalled 60 Vbeta and 13 Jbeta. Measured with immunoSEQ multiplex PCR; TCRdb has only the in-frame clones, and not every one. The sample shows some 120,000 clones, 76% of them seen only once. The sequenced material came from PBMCs. This sequence was found in a man aged 50-60 years in good health and CMV-seronegative. The chain links TRBV28 to TRBJ1-2; TRBD1 agrees at 12 bases. The CDR3 region is CASSLGTGGVGYTF. CDR3 DNA sequence: TGTGCCAGCAGTTTGGGGACAGGGGGCGTTGGCTACACCTTC.